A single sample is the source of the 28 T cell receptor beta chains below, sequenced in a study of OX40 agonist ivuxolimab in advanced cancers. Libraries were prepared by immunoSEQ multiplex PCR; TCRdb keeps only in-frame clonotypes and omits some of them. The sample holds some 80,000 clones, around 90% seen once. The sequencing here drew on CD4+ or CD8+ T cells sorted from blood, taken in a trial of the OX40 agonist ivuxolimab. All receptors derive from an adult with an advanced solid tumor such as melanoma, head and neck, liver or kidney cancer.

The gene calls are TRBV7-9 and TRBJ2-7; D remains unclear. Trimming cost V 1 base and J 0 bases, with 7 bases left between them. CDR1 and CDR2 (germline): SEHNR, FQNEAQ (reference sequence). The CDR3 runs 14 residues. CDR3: CASSLGASSYEQYF. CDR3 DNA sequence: TGTGCCAGCAGCTTAGGCGCTAGCTCCTACGAGCAGTACTTC.

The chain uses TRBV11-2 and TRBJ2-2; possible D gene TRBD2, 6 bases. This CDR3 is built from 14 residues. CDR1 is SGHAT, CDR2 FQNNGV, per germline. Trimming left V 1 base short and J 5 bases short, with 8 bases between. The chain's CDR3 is CASSLVRGTGELFF. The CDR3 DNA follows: TGTGCCAGCAGCTTAGTGCGGGGAACCGGGGAGCTGTTTTTT.

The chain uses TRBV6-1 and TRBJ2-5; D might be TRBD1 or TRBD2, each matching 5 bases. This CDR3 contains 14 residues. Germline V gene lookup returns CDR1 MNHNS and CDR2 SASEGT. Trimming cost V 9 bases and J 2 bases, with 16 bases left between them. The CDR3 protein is CARGRINEQETQYF. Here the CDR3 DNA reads TGTGCCAGGGGACGGATAAACGAACAAGAGACCCAGTACTTC.

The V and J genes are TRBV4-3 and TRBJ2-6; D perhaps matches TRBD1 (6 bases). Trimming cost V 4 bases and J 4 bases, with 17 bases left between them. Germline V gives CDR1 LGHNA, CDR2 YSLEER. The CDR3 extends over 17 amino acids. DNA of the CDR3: TGCGCCAGCAGCCCCCGAGGGGGAGTGGAAGGGGCCAACGTCCTGACTTTC. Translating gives CASSPRGGVEGANVLTF.

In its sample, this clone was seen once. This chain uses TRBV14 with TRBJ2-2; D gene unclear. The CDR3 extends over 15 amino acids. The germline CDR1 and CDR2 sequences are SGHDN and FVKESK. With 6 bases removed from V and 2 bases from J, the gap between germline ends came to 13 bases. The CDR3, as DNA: TGTGCCAGCAGTCACCTAGACGGAAACACCGGGGAGCTGTTTTTT. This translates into CASSHLDGNTGELFF.

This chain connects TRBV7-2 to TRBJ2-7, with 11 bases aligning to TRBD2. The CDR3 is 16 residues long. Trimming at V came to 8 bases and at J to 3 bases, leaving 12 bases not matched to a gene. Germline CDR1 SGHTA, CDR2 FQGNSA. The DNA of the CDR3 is TGTGCCAGCGGACCTGGGGGGGGACTAGCGGACTACGAGCAGTACTTC. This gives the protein CASGPGGGLADYEQYF. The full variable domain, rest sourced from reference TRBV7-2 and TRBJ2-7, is GAGVSQSPSNKVTEKGKDVELRCDPISGHTALYWYRQSLGQGLEFLIYFQGNSAPDKSGLPSDRFSAERTGGSVSTLTIQRTQQEDSAVYLCASGPGGGLADYEQYFGPGTRLTVT.

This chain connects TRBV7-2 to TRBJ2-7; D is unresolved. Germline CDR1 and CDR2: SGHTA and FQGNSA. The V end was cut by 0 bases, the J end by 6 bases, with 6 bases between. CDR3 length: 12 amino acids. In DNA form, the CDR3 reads TGTGCCAGCAGCTTAGCGGCACGCGAGCAGTACTTC. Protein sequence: CASSLAAREQYF. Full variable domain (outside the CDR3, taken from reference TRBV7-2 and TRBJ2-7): GAGVSQSPSNKVTEKGKDVELRCDPISGHTALYWYRQSLGQGLEFLIYFQGNSAPDKSGLPSDRFSAERTGGSVSTLTIQRTQQEDSAVYLCASSLAAREQYFGPGTRLTVT.

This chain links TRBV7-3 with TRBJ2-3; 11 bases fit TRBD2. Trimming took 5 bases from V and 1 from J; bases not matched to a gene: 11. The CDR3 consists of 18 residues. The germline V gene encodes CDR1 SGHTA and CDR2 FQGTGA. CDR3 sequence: CASSVTGTSGTRTDTQYF. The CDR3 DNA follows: TGTGCCAGCAGCGTCACCGGGACTAGCGGTACACGCACAGATACGCAGTATTTT.

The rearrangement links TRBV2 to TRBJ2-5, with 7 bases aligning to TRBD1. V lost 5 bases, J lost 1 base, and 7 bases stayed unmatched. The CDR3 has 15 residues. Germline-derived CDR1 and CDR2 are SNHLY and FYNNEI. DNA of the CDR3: TGTGCCAGCAGTTATGACAGGGTGGGCCAAGAGACCCAGTACTTC. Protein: CASSYDRVGQETQYF. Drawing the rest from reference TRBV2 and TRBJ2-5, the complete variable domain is EPEVTQTPSHQVTQMGQEVILRCVPISNHLYFYWYRQILGQKVEFLVSFYNNEISEKSEIFDDQFSVERPDGSNFTLKIRSTKLEDSAMYFCASSYDRVGQETQYFGPGTRLLVL.

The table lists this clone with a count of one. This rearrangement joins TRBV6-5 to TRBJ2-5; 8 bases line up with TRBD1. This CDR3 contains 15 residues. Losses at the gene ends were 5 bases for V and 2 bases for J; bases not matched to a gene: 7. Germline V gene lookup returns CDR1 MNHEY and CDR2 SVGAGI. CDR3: CASSVRDRIQETQYF. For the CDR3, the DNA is TGTGCCAGCAGTGTCCGGGACAGGATTCAAGAGACCCAGTACTTC.

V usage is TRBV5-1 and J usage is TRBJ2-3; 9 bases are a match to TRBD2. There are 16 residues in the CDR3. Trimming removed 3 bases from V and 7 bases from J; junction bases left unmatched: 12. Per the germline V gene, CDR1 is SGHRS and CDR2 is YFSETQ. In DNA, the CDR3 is TGCGCCAGCAGCTCTGGACTAGCGACGGATCCCAATACGCAGTATTTT. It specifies CASSSGLATDPNTQYF.

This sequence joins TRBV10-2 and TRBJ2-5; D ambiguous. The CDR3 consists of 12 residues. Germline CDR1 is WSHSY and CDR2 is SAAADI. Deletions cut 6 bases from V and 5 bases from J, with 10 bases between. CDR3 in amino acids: CASRDLWETQYF. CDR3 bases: TGCGCCAGCAGAGACCTTTGGGAGACCCAGTACTTC.

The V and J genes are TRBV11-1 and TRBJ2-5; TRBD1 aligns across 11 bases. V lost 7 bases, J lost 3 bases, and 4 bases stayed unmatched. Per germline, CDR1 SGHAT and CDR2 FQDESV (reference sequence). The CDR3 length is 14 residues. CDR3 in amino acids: CASNSGQGEETQYF. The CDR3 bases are TGTGCCAGCAACTCGGGACAGGGGGAAGAGACCCAGTACTTC.

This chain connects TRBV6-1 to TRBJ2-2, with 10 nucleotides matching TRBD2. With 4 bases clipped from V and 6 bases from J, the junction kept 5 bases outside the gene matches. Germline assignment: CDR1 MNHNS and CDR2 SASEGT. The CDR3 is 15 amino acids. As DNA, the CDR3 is TGTGCCAGCAGTGTCCTAGCGGGAGAGGCCGGGGAGCTGTTTTTT. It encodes CASSVLAGEAGELFF.

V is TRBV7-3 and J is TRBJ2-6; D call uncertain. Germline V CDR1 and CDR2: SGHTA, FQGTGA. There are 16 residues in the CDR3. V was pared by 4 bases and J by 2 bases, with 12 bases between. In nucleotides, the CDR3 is TGTGCCAGCAGCTACCTTGGCGGCCCTGGGGCCAACGTCCTGACTTTC. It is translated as CASSYLGGPGANVLTF.

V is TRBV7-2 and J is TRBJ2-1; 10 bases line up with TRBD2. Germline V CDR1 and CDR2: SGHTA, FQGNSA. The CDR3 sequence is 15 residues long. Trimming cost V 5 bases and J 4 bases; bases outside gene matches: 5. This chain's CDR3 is CASSPEAGGYNEQFF. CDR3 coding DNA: TGTGCCAGCAGCCCGGAAGCGGGAGGGTACAATGAGCAGTTCTTC.

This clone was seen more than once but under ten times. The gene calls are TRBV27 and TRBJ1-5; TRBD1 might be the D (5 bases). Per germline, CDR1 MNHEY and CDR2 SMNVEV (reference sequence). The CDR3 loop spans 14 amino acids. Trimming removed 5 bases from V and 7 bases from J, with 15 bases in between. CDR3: CASSAGFRGQPQHF. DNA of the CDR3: TGTGCCAGCAGTGCAGGGTTTCGGGGCCAGCCCCAGCATTTT.

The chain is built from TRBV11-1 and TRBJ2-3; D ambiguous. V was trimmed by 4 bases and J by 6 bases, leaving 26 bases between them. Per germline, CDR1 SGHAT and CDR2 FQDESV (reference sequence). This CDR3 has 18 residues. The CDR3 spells CASSSPRVGGSVGDTQYF. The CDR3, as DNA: TGTGCCAGCAGCTCCCCTCGGGTGGGTGGCTCAGTCGGCGATACGCAGTATTTT.

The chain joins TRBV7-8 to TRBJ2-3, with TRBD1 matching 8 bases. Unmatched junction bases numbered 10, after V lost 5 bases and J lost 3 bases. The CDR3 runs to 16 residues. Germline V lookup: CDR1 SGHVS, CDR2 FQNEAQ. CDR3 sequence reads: CASSNQGAITTDTQYF. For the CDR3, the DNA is TGTGCCAGCAGCAACCAGGGGGCGATTACTACAGATACGCAGTATTTT.

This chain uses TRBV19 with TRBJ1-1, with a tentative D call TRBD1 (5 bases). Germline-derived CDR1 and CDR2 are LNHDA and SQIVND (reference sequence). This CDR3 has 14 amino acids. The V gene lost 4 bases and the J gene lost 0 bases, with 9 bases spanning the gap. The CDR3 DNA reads TGTGCCAGTAGTACGGACACTTTGAACACTGAAGCTTTCTTT. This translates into CASSTDTLNTEAFF.

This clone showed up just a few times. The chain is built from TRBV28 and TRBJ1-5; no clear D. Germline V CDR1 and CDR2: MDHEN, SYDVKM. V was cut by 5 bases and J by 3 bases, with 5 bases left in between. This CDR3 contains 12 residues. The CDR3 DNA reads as TGTGCCAGCAGTGGGGTCAATCAGCCCCAGCATTTT. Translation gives CASSGVNQPQHF.

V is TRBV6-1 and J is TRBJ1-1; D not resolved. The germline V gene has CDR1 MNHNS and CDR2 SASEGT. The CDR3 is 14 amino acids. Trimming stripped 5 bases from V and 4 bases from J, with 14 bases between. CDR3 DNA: TGTGCCAGCAGTCCATGGGAGGGTGGCACTGAAGCTTTCTTT. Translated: CASSPWEGGTEAFF.

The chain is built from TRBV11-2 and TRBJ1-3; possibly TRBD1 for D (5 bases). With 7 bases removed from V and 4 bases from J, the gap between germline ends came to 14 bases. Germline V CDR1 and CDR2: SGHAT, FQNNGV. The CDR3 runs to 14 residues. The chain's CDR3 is CASTRGGRGNTIYF. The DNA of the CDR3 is TGTGCCAGCACCCGGGGCGGCAGGGGAAACACCATATATTTT.

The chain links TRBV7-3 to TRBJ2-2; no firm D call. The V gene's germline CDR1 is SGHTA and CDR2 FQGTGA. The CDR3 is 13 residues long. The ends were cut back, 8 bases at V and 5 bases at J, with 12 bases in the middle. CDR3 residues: CASAPSGTGELFF. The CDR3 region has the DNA TGTGCCAGCGCACCGTCCGGGACCGGGGAGCTGTTTTTT.

CDR3 protein: CASSLNSGHIQETQYF. CDR3 DNA sequence: TGTGCCAGCAGCCTCAATTCGGGACATATCCAAGAGACCCAGTACTTC. V and J are TRBV7-2 and TRBJ2-5; TRBD1 is a possible D gene (6 bases). The CDR3 is made up of 16 amino acids. Germline values: CDR1 SGHTA, CDR2 FQGNSA. The ends were cut back, 5 bases at V and 1 base at J, with 17 bases in the middle.

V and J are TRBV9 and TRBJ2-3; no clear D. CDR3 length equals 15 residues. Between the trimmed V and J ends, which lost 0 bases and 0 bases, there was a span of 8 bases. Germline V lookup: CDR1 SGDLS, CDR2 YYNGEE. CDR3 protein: CASSVGADSTDTQYF. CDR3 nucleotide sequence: TGTGCCAGCAGCGTAGGGGCAGATAGCACAGATACGCAGTATTTT.

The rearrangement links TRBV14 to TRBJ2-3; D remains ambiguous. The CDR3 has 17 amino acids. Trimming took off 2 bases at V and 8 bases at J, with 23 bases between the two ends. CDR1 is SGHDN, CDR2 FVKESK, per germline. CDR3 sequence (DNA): TGTGCCAGCAGCCAACGTTCTGGCCCAGGATGGTTTAGTACGCAGTATTTT. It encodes CASSQRSGPGWFSTQYF.

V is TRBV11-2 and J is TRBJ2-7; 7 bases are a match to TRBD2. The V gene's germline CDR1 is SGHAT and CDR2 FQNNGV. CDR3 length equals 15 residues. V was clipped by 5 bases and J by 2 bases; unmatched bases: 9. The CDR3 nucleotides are TGTGCCAGCAGCCCCCACCTAGCGGTAACCTACGAGCAGTACTTC. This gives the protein CASSPHLAVTYEQYF.